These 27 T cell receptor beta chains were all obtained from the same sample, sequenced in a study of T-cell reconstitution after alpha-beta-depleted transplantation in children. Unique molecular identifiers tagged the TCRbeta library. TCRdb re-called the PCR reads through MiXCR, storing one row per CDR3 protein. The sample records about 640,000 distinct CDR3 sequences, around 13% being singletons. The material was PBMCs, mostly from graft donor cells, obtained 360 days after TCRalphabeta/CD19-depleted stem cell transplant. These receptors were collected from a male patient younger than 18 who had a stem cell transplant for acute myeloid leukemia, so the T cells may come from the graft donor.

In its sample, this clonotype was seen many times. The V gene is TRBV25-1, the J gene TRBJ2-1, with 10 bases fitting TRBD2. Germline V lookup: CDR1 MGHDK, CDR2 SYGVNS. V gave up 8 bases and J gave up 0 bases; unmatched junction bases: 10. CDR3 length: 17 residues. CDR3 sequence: CASSSQREGSSYNEQFF. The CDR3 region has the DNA TGTGCCAGCTCCAGCCAGCGGGAGGGGAGCTCCTACAATGAGCAGTTCTTC.

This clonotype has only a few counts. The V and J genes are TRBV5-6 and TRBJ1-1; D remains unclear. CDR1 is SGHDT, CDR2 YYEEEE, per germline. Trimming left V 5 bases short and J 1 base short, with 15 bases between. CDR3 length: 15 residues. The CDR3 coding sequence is TGTGCCAGCAGTCCTGGATGGCTGTGGAACACTGAAGCTTTCTTT. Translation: CASSPGWLWNTEAFF.

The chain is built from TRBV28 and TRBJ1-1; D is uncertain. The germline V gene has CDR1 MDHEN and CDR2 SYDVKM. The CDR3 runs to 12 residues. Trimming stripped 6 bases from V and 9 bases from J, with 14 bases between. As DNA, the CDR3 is TGTGCCAGCAGCCCCCCCGCGCCGAAAGCTTTCTTT. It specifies CASSPPAPKAFF.

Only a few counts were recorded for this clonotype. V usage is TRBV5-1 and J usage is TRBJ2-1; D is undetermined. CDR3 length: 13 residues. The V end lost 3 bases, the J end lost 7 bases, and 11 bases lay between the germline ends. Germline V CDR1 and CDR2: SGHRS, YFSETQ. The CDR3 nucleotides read TGCGCCAGCAGCTCTCTGACTGAAAATGAGCAGTTCTTC. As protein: CASSSLTENEQFF.

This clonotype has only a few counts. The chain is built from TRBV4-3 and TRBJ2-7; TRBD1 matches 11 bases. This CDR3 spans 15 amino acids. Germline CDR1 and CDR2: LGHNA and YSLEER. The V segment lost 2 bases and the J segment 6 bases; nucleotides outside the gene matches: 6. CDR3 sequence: CASSQRLDRGLEQYF. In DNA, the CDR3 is TGCGCCAGCAGCCAACGTCTGGACAGGGGGCTCGAGCAGTACTTC.

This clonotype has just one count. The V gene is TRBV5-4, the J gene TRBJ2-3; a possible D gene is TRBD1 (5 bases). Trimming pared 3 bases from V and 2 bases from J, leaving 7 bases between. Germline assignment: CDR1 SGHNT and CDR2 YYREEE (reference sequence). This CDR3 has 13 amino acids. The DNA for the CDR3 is TGTGCCAGCAGCTGCAGGGCCACAGATACGCAGTATTTT. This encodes CASSCRATDTQYF. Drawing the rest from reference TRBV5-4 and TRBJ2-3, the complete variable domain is ETGVTQSPTHLIKTRGQQVTLRCSSQSGHNTVSWYQQALGQGPQFIFQYYREEENGRGNFPPRFSGLQFPNYSSELNVNALELDDSALYLCASSCRATDTQYFGPGTRLTVL.

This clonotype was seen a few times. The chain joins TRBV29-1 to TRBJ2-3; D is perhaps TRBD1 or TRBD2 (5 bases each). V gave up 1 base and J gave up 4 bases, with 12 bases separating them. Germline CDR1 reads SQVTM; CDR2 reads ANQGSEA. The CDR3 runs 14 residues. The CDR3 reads CSVEGQGDSDTQYF. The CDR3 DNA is TGCAGCGTTGAAGGGCAGGGAGATTCAGATACGCAGTATTTT.

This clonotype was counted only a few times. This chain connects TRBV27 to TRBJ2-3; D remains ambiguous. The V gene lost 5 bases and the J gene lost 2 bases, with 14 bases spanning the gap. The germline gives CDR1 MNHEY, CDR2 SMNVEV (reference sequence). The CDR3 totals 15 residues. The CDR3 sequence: CASSAWVVPTDTQYF. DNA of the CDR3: TGTGCCAGCAGTGCCTGGGTGGTCCCCACAGATACGCAGTATTTT.

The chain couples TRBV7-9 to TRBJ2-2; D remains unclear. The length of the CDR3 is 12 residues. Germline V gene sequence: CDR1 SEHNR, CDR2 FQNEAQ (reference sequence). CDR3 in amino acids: CGRQPDAGELFF. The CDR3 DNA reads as TGTGGGCGGCAGCCCGATGCCGGGGAGCTGTTTTTT. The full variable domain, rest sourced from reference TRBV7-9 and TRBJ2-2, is DTGVSQNPRHKITKRGQNVTFRCDPISEHNRLYWYRQTLGQGPEFLTYFQNEAQLEKSRLLSDRFSAERPKGSFSTLEIQRTEQGDSAMYLCGRQPDAGELFFGEGSRLTVL.

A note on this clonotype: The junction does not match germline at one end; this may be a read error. CDR3 sequence (DNA): TGCGCCAGCAGCCCCACCCGGGGGGCGGTCAATGAGGAGTTCTTC. Amino acid sequence: CASSPTRGAVNEEFF. V and J are TRBV5-1 and TRBJ2-1, with D tentatively TRBD2 (7 bases). Germline V lookup: CDR1 SGHRS, CDR2 YFSETQ. The CDR3 is 15 amino acids.

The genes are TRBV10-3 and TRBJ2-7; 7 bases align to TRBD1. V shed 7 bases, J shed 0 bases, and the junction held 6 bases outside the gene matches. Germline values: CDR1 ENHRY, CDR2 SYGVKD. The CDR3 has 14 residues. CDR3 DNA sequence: TGTGCCATCAACCGACAGGGAAGCTCCTACGAGCAGTACTTC. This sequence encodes CAINRQGSSYEQYF.

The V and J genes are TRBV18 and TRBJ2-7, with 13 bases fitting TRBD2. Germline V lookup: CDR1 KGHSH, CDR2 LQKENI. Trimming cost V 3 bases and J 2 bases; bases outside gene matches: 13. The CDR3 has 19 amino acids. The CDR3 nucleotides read TGTGCCAGCTCACCGATCGGGACTAGCGGGATTGGGGATGCCTACGAGCAGTACTTC. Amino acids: CASSPIGTSGIGDAYEQYF.

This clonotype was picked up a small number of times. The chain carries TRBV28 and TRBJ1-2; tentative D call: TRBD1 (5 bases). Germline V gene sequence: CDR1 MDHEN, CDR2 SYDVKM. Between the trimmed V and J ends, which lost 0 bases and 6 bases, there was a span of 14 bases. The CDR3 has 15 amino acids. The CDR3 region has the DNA TGTGCCAGCAGTTTATGGCGACAGACGTTTGATGGCTACACCTTC. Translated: CASSLWRQTFDGYTF.

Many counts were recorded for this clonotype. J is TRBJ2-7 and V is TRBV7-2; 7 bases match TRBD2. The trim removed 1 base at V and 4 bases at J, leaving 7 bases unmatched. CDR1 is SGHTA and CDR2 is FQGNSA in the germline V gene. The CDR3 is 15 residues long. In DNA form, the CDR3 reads TGTGCCAGCAGCTTAGTACTAGCGCGGTCGTACGAGCAGTACTTC. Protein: CASSLVLARSYEQYF.

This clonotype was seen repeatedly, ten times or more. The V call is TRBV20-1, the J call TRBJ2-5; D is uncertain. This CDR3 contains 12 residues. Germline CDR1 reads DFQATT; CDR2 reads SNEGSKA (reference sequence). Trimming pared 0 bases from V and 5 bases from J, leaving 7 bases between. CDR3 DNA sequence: TGCAGTGCTAGAGATCACAAGGAGACCCAGTACTTC. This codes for CSARDHKETQYF.

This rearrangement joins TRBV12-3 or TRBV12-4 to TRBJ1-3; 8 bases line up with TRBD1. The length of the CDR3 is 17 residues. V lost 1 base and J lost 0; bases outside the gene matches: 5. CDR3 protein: CASSLGQGTISGNTIYF. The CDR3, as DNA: TGTGCCAGCAGTTTAGGACAGGGGACTATCTCTGGAAACACCATATATTTT.

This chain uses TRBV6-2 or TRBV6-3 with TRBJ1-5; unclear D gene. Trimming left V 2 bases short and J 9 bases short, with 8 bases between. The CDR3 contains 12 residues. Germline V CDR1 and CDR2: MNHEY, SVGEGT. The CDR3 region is CASSYAPGPQHF. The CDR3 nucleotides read TGTGCCAGCAGTTACGCGCCGGGGCCCCAGCATTTT.

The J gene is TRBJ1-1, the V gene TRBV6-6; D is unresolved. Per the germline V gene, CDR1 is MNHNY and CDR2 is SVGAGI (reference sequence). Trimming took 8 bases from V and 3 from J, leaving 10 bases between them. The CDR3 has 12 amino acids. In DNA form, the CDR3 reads TGTGCCAGCGCCGGCGGATACACTGAAGCTTTCTTT. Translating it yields CASAGGYTEAFF.

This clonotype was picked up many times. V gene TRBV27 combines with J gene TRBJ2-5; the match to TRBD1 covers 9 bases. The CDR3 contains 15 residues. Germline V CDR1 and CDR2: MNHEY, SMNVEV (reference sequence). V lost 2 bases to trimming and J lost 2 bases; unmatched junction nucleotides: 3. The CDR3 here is CASSLAGTGQETQYF. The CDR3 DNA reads TGTGCCAGCAGTTTAGCCGGGACAGGGCAAGAGACCCAGTACTTC.

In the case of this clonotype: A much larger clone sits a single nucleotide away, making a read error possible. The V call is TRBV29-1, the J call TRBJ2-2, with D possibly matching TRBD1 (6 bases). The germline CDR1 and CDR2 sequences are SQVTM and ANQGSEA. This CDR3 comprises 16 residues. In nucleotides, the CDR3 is TGCATCGTTGGGGAACCACAGGGAGCGAACACCGGGGAGCTGTTTTTT. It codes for CIVGEPQGANTGELFF.

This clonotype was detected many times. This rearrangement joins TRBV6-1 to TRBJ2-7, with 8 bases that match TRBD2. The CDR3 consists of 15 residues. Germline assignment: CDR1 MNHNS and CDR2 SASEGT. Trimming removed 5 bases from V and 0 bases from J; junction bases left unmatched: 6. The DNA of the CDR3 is TGTGCCAGCAGTCAAACTAGCGGCTACTCCTACGAGCAGTACTTC. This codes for CASSQTSGYSYEQYF.

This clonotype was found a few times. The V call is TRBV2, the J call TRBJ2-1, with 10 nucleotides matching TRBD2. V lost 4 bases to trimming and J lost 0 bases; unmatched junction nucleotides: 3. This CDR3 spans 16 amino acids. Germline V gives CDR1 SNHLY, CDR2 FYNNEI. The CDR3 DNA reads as TGTGCCAGCAGTGGGACTAGCGGAGGCTCCTACAATGAGCAGTTCTTC. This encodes CASSGTSGGSYNEQFF.

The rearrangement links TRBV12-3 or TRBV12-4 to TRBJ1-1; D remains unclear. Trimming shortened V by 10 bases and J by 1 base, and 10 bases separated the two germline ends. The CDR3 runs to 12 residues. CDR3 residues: CAIVAWNTEAFF. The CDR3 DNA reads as TGTGCCATCGTAGCCTGGAACACTGAAGCTTTCTTT.

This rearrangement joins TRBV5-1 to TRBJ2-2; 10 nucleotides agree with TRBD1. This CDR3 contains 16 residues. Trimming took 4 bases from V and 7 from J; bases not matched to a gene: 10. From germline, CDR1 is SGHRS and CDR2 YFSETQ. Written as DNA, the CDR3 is TGCGCCAGCAGCCCCATGGGACAGGGGAAAATCGGGGAGCTGTTTTTT. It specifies CASSPMGQGKIGELFF.

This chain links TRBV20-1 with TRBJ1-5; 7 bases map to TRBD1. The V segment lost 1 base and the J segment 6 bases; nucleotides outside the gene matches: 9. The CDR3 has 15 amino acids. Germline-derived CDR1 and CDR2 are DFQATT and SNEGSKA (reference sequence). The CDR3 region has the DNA TGCAGTGCTAGAGGGGGGGACGACAGGGCTCAGCCCCAGCATTTT. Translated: CSARGGDDRAQPQHF.

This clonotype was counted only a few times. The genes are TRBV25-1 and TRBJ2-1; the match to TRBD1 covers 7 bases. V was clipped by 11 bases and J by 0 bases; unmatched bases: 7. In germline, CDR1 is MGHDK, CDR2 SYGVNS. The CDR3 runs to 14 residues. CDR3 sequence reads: CARRQGVSYNEQFF. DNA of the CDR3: TGTGCCCGACGTCAGGGGGTCTCCTACAATGAGCAGTTCTTC.

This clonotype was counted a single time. The CDR3 region has the DNA TGTGCCAGCACCGCCTTACTAGCGGGAGGGCCTCAGGAGCAGTACTTC. It translates to CASTALLAGGPQEQYF. The rearrangement links TRBV28 to TRBJ2-7; 13 bases agree with TRBD2. The V segment lost 7 bases and the J segment 7 bases; nucleotides outside the gene matches: 13. The CDR3 covers 16 residues. The germline gives CDR1 MDHEN, CDR2 SYDVKM.